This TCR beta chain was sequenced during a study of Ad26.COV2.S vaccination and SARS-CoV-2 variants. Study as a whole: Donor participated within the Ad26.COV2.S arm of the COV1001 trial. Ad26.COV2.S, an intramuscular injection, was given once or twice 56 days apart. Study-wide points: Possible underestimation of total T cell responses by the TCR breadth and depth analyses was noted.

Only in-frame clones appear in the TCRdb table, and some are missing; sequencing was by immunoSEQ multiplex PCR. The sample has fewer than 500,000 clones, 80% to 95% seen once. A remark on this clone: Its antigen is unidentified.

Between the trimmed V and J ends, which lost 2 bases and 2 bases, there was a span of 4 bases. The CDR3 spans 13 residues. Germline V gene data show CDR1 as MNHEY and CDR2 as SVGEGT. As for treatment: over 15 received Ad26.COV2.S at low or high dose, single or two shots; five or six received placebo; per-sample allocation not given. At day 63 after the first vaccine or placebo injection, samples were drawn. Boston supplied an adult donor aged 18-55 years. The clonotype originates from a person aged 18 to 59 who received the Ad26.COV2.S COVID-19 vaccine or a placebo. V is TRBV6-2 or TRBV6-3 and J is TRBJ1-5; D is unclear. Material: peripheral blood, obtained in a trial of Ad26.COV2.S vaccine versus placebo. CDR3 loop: CASSYDGNQPQHF. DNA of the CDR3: TGTGCCAGCAGTTACGATGGCAATCAGCCCCAGCATTTT.